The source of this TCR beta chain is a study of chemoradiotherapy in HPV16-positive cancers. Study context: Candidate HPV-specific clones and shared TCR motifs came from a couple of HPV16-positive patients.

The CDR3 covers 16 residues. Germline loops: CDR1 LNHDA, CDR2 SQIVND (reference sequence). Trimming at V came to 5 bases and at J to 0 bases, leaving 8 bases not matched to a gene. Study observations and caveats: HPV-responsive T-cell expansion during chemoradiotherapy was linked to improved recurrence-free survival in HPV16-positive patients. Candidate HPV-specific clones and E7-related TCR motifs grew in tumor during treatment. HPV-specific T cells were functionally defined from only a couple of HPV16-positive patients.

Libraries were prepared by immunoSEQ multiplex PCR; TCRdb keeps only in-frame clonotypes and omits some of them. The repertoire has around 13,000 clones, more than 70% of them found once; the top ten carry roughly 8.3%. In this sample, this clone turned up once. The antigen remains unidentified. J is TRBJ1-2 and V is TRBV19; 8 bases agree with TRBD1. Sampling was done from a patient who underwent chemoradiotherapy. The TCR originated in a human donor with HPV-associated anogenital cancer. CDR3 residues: CASSLLGQGANYGYTF. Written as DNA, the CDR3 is TGTGCCAGTAGTCTCCTCGGACAGGGTGCTAACTATGGCTACACCTTC.